This T cell receptor (beta chain) is from a study of vaccination and CD4 T cells after COVID-19. The CDR3 has 16 amino acids. Trimming removed 3 bases from V and 5 bases from J; junction bases left unmatched: 8. Germline V lookup: CDR1 KGHDR, CDR2 SFDVKD. Regarding this clonotype: Its antigen is unidentified.

Sample treatment: roughly ten-day PBMC culture with coronavirus spike peptide pools or control peptides (ViraFEST assay). Using peptide pools, antigen-specific T cells were expanded in ViraFEST before TCRs were sequenced. Cultured CD4+ T-cell DNA underwent Oncomine TCR Beta short-read sequencing. A single record per CDR3 protein comes from TCRdb applying MiXCR to the PCR reads. The repertoire holds approximately 17,000 distinct CDR3 sequences, with around 35% as singletons. This chain joins TRBV24-1 and TRBJ2-2, with 7 bases matching TRBD2. The clonotype originates from a human donor who had recovered from COVID-19. The sample comprised CD4+ T cells from blood, cultured in vitro. CDR3 in DNA: TGTGCCACCAGTGATCCGTTGGGACTAAAGACCGGGGAGCTGTTTTTT. Amino acids: CATSDPLGLKTGELFF.